This T cell receptor beta chain stems from a study of shared clonotypes between healthy human individuals. Findings and limits, study-wide: Memory subsets generally showed lower estimated richness than naive subsets.

Sorted-subset replicate PCRs used roughly 210 ng of genomic DNA. This amount corresponded to tens of thousands of T cell genomes. Repertoires were generated with immunoSEQ multiplex PCR, while TCRdb's copy carries only in-frame clones and drops some. The data hold 2,500,000 or so clones, with 93% observed a single time. Germline V gives CDR1 MNHEY, CDR2 SMNVEV (reference sequence). The CDR3 loop spans 14 amino acids. The V and J ends lost 2 bases and 6 bases, in that order; junction bases with no gene match: 5. Turning to this clone: The antigen is not known.

The sequence came from a man aged 18-30 years in good health. Some clones in this sample may be carry-over from other donors' samples. The chain employs TRBV27 and TRBJ2-3; 7 nucleotides line up with TRBD2. What was sequenced was naive CD4+ T cells from PBMCs. Subset in this sample: CD45RA+ positively selected. This CDR3 is CASSLAGVRDTQYF. The CDR3 nucleotides read TGTGCCAGCAGTTTAGCGGGGGTAAGGGATACGCAGTATTTT.